The rows below give T cell receptor beta chains drawn from one sample of a study of neoadjuvant nivolumab and ipilimumab in lung cancer. Repertoires were generated with immunoSEQ multiplex PCR, while TCRdb's copy carries only in-frame clones and drops some. Found here are roughly 18,000 clones, 80% to 90% of them singletons; the top ten hold roughly 2.1%. This specimen consisted of peripheral blood, obtained before neoadjuvant nivolumab, alone or with ipilimumab. These receptors all come from an adult with non-small cell lung cancer. Each CDR3 is given with its conserved first and last residue. D genes are given only for firm matches. Only part of the rows carry a size: once, few, many, or a class if the clone is expanded.

V: TRBV28
size: NA
J: TRBJ1-5
D: NA
CDR3: CASSLSGNSNQPQHF
DNA: TGTGCCAGCAGTTTATCAGGGAATAGCAATCAGCCCCAGCATTTT

V: TRBV6-5
size: once
J: TRBJ2-7
D: TRBD1
CDR3: CASSYRRGSLYEQYF
DNA: TGTGCCAGCAGTTACCGCAGGGGGAGCCTCTACGAGCAGTACTTC

V: TRBV13
size: NA
J: TRBJ1-2
D: NA
CDR3: CASSLWAANYGYTF
DNA: TGTGCCAGCAGCTTATGGGCGGCGAACTATGGCTACACCTTC

V: TRBV5-6
size: NA
J: TRBJ2-7
D: NA
CDR3: CASSLVGDLNHEQYF
DNA: TGTGCCAGCAGCTTGGTGGGGGATCTGAACCACGAGCAGTACTTC

V: TRBV6-6
size: NA
J: TRBJ2-1
D: NA
CDR3: CASTLQTGSYNEQFF
DNA: TGTGCCAGCACCCTACAGACAGGCTCCTACAATGAGCAGTTCTTC

V: TRBV5-1
size: few
J: TRBJ2-1
D: TRBD1
CDR3: CASSLVGQQYNEQFF
DNA: TGCGCCAGCAGCTTGGTGGGACAGCAATACAATGAGCAGTTCTTC

V: TRBV25-1
size: NA
J: TRBJ1-2
D: NA
CDR3: CASSESLEGGIHGYTF
DNA: TGTGCCAGCAGTGAATCCCTCGAGGGGGGGATCCATGGCTACACCTTC

V: TRBV7-9
size: few
J: TRBJ2-1
D: NA
CDR3: CASSLVVGEQFF
DNA: TGTGCCAGCAGCTTAGTGGTGGGTGAGCAGTTCTTC

V: TRBV10-1
size: NA
J: TRBJ2-7
D: NA
CDR3: CASSEPPLGEQYF
DNA: TGCGCCAGCAGTGAGCCCCCCTTGGGCGAGCAGTACTTC

V: TRBV7-9
size: NA
J: TRBJ2-2
D: NA
CDR3: CASSFSASEWGELFF
DNA: TGTGCCAGCAGCTTCTCCGCTAGCGAGTGGGGGGAGCTGTTTTTT

V: TRBV5-1
size: NA
J: TRBJ2-7
D: NA
CDR3: CASSWGDTLREQYF
DNA: TGCGCCAGCAGCTGGGGGGACACCCTTAGGGAGCAGTACTTC

V: TRBV5-1
size: NA
J: TRBJ2-7
D: NA
CDR3: CASSLETGGSYEQYF
DNA: TGCGCCAGCAGCTTGGAGACAGGAGGCTCCTACGAGCAGTACTTC

V: TRBV18
size: NA
J: TRBJ2-7
D: NA
CDR3: CASSQTLESYEQYF
DNA: TGTGCCAGCTCACAAACCCTGGAATCCTACGAGCAGTACTTC

V: TRBV25-1
size: NA
J: TRBJ1-5
D: NA
CDR3: CASSESGGANQPQHF
DNA: TGTGCCAGCAGTGAATCCGGGGGCGCGAATCAGCCCCAGCATTTT

V: TRBV5-1
size: NA
J: TRBJ2-1
D: TRBD2
CDR3: CASSLLTSGKSSYNEQFF
DNA: TGCGCCAGCAGCTTGTTGACTAGCGGGAAGAGCTCCTACAATGAGCAGTTCTTC

V: TRBV4-2
size: NA
J: TRBJ2-1
D: NA
CDR3: CASSQEEVGEQFF
DNA: TGTGCCAGCAGCCAAGAGGAGGTCGGAGAGCAGTTCTTC

V: TRBV6-1
size: NA
J: TRBJ1-2
D: TRBD1
CDR3: CASSLDRNYGYTF
DNA: TGTGCCAGCAGTCTGGACAGGAACTATGGCTACACCTTC

V: TRBV29-1
size: NA
J: TRBJ1-2
D: TRBD1
CDR3: CSVQGAYGYTF
DNA: TGCAGCGTACAGGGGGCTTATGGCTACACCTTC

V: TRBV7-9
size: once
J: TRBJ2-7
D: NA
CDR3: CASSLVGTYEQYF
DNA: TGTGCCAGCAGCTTAGTGGGGACCTACGAGCAGTACTTC

V: TRBV28
size: NA
J: TRBJ2-7
D: TRBD1
CDR3: CAHNGQGNYEQYF
DNA: TGTGCGCACAACGGACAGGGGAACTACGAGCAGTACTTC

V: TRBV7-2
size: NA
J: TRBJ2-3
D: NA
CDR3: CASSLQGSRTDTQYF
DNA: TGTGCCAGCAGCTTACAAGGGAGTCGCACAGATACGCAGTATTTT

V: TRBV4-1
size: once
J: TRBJ2-7
D: NA
CDR3: CASSQGVGLPLFF
DNA: TGCGCCAGCAGCCAAGGTGTAGGACTACCCCTTTTCTTC

V: TRBV7-2
size: NA
J: TRBJ2-7
D: NA
CDR3: CASSHPGTPYEQYF
DNA: TGTGCCAGCAGCCATCCCGGGACACCTTACGAGCAGTACTTC

V: TRBV6-6
size: NA
J: TRBJ1-2
D: NA
CDR3: CASSQPTASGNYGYTF
DNA: TGTGCCAGCAGCCAACCGACAGCAAGCGGGAACTATGGCTACACCTTC

V: TRBV5-1
size: NA
J: TRBJ2-7
D: TRBD2
CDR3: CASSLAGGRDEQYF
DNA: TGCGCCAGCAGCTTGGCGGGAGGGAGGGACGAGCAGTACTTC

V: TRBV5-1
size: NA
J: TRBJ1-3
D: TRBD1
CDR3: CASSSGTEYSSGNTIYF
DNA: TGCGCCAGCAGCTCCGGGACAGAATATTCCTCTGGAAACACCATATATTTT

V: TRBV7-6
size: NA
J: TRBJ2-7
D: TRBD2
CDR3: CASSPSGRVGEQYF
DNA: TGTGCCAGCAGCCCGAGCGGGAGGGTAGGTGAGCAGTACTTC

V: TRBV25-1
size: NA
J: TRBJ1-1
D: TRBD1
CDR3: CASSDPGTGLGTEAFF
DNA: TGTGCCAGCAGTGACCCCGGGACAGGGCTGGGCACTGAAGCTTTCTTT

V: TRBV4-1
size: NA
J: TRBJ1-4
D: NA
CDR3: CASSQEGTGNEKLFF
DNA: TGCGCCAGCAGCCAAGAAGGTACGGGGAATGAAAAACTGTTTTTT

V: TRBV29-1
size: NA
J: TRBJ2-5
D: TRBD1
CDR3: CSVTTGQETQYF
DNA: TGCAGCGTGACGACAGGGCAAGAGACCCAGTACTTC

V: TRBV18
size: NA
J: TRBJ2-7
D: NA
CDR3: CASSPIHDPSYEQYF
DNA: TGTGCCAGCTCACCAATCCATGACCCATCCTACGAGCAGTACTTC

V: TRBV2
size: NA
J: TRBJ2-7
D: TRBD1
CDR3: CASSVTGGADEQYF
DNA: TGTGCCAGCAGTGTGACAGGGGGTGCGGACGAGCAGTACTTC

V: TRBV18
size: NA
J: TRBJ2-2
D: TRBD1
CDR3: CASFGTVDTGELFF
DNA: TGTGCCAGCTTCGGGACAGTGGACACCGGGGAGCTGTTTTTT

V: TRBV30
size: NA
J: TRBJ2-7
D: NA
CDR3: CAWSKGELWDEQYF
DNA: TGTGCCTGGAGTAAGGGGGAGTTATGGGACGAGCAGTACTTC

V: TRBV7-9
size: NA
J: TRBJ2-3
D: NA
CDR3: CASSFHTDTQYF
DNA: TGTGCCAGCAGCTTCCACACAGATACGCAGTATTTT

V: TRBV30
size: NA
J: TRBJ1-1
D: TRBD1
CDR3: CAWSVEKTGGSEAFF
DNA: TGTGCCTGGAGTGTAGAGAAAACAGGGGGTAGTGAAGCTTTCTTT

V: TRBV5-6
size: NA
J: TRBJ1-4
D: TRBD1
CDR3: CASSTHHRGREGKLFF
DNA: TGTGCCAGCAGCACACACCACAGGGGGCGCGAGGGAAAACTGTTTTTT

V: TRBV9
size: NA
J: TRBJ2-7
D: NA
CDR3: CASSVAIGTTYEQYF
DNA: TGTGCCAGCAGCGTAGCTATCGGTACGACCTACGAGCAGTACTTC

V: TRBV10-2
size: NA
J: TRBJ2-3
D: TRBD2
CDR3: CASGGGRTDTQYF
DNA: TGCGCCAGCGGGGGGGGAAGGACAGATACGCAGTATTTT

V: TRBV18
size: NA
J: TRBJ1-1
D: NA
CDR3: CASSSGTNTEAFF
DNA: TGTGCCAGCTCGTCAGGGACCAACACTGAAGCTTTCTTT

V: TRBV14
size: NA
J: TRBJ1-3
D: NA
CDR3: CASSQTNRNTIYF
DNA: TGTGCCAGCAGCCAAACCAACAGAAACACCATATATTTT

V: TRBV15
size: NA
J: TRBJ2-2
D: TRBD1
CDR3: CATSLAGGTGELFF
DNA: TGTGCCACCAGCTTGGCAGGGGGCACCGGGGAGCTGTTTTTT

V: TRBV7-2
size: NA
J: TRBJ1-1
D: NA
CDR3: CASSLGRGNTEAFF
DNA: TGTGCCAGCAGCTTGGGGCGGGGGAACACTGAAGCTTTCTTT

V: TRBV4-3
size: NA
J: TRBJ1-1
D: NA
CDR3: CASSPLGHTEAFF
DNA: TGCGCCAGCAGCCCCCTCGGGCACACTGAAGCTTTCTTT

V: TRBV7-2
size: NA
J: TRBJ1-3
D: NA
CDR3: CASSPGVTSGNTIYF
DNA: TGTGCCAGCAGCCCCGGAGTAACCTCTGGAAACACCATATATTTT

V: TRBV28
size: NA
J: TRBJ2-3
D: NA
CDR3: CASSPPLGGADTQYF
DNA: TGTGCCAGCAGTCCCCCCCTCGGGGGTGCAGATACGCAGTATTTT

V: TRBV5-1
size: NA
J: TRBJ1-1
D: NA
CDR3: CASSLTGLPNEAFF
DNA: TGCGCCAGCAGCTTGACCGGGCTCCCGAATGAAGCTTTCTTT

V: TRBV4-1
size: NA
J: TRBJ1-5
D: NA
CDR3: CASSQEQGSGQPQHF
DNA: TGCGCCAGCAGCCAAGAACAGGGCTCGGGGCAGCCCCAGCATTTT

V: TRBV9
size: once
J: TRBJ1-2
D: TRBD1
CDR3: CASSSTPAGGYGYTF
DNA: TGTGCCAGCAGCTCCACACCTGCAGGGGGCTATGGCTACACCTTC

V: TRBV5-3
size: NA
J: TRBJ2-7
D: NA
CDR3: CARSLGQSAYEQYF
DNA: TGTGCCAGAAGCTTGGGGCAGTCGGCCTACGAGCAGTACTTC

V: TRBV5-1
size: NA
J: TRBJ1-1
D: NA
CDR3: CASSLTTGTEAFF
DNA: TGCGCCAGCAGCTTGACCACAGGCACTGAAGCTTTCTTT